Listed here is a single T cell receptor beta chain. PCR was performed a second time for about 6 to 12 cycles using a sample-barcoded 5' primer and a J-beta primer mix. Via MiXCR, TCRdb re-called the 5' RACE reads, giving one row per CDR3 protein. The repertoire includes hundreds of thousands of distinct CDR3 sequences, roughly 50% of them detected once, and about 26% sits in the top ten. This sample is drawn from a study of blood T cells in healthy people across ages. CDR1 and CDR2 (germline): MGHDK, SYGVNS. The CDR3 extends over 15 amino acids. Trimming pared 8 bases from V and 6 bases from J, leaving 23 bases between.

The sample was blood. This receptor was identified in a man between 40 and 49 years old in good health. The chain recombines TRBV25-1 with TRBJ2-7, with D possibly matching TRBD2 (5 bases). CDR3 sequence: CASPKRAPKGCEQYF. In DNA, the CDR3 is TGTGCCAGCCCCAAGAGGGCCCCGAAGGGATGCGAGCAGTACTTC.